The 28 T cell receptor beta chains presented below share a single source sample, sequenced in a study of blood T cells in healthy people across ages. A second PCR of 7 to 11 cycles used a sample-barcoded 5' primer and a J-beta primer mix. TCRdb analysed the 5' RACE reads with MiXCR anew, one entry per CDR3 protein. The sample includes about 1.4 million distinct CDR3 sequences, 55% to 75% of them seen just once. Sequenced sample: blood. The receptors originated from a man between 18 and 29 years old in good health.

This clonotype has more than one count but fewer than ten. The CDR3 sequence: CASSQGRREWYEQYF. DNA of the CDR3: TGTGCCAGCAGCCAAGGACGGAGGGAGTGGTACGAGCAGTACTTC. V usage is TRBV3-1 and J usage is TRBJ2-7; tentative D call: TRBD2 (6 bases). Per the germline V gene, CDR1 is LGHDT and CDR2 is YNNKEL (reference sequence). This CDR3 comprises 15 residues. V lost 1 base and J lost 4, with 14 bases in between.

The chain has TRBV6-1 and TRBJ2-5, with unresolved D. Germline V gene sequence: CDR1 MNHNS, CDR2 SASEGT. Trimming left V 4 bases short and J 4 bases short, with 7 bases between. The CDR3 length is 12 residues. The CDR3 is CASSATLETQYF. In DNA form, the CDR3 reads TGTGCCAGCAGTGCCACTCTAGAGACCCAGTACTTC.

This clonotype occurred once. The CDR3 region is CAISGGDRASYEQYF. CDR3 nucleotide sequence: TGTGCCATCAGTGGGGGGGACAGGGCGTCCTACGAGCAGTACTTC. The rearrangement links TRBV10-3 to TRBJ2-7, with 9 bases that match TRBD1. The length of the CDR3 is 15 residues. J lost 1 base, V lost 4 bases, and 5 bases had no gene match. CDR1 ENHRY and CDR2 SYGVKD come from the germline V gene.

The chain carries TRBV6-2 or TRBV6-3 and TRBJ2-7; the D gene is possibly TRBD1 (6 bases). The CDR3 has 13 residues. The V gene lost 6 bases and the J gene lost 6 bases, with 15 bases spanning the gap. The V gene's germline CDR1 is MNHEY and CDR2 SVGEGT. DNA for the CDR3: TGTGCCAGCAGCCTTACAGGGTTGGCCGAGCAGTACTTC. Translation: CASSLTGLAEQYF.

In this sample, this clonotype turned up once. V gene TRBV4-1 combines with J gene TRBJ2-5; the D is unclear. The CDR3 spans 14 residues. Germline loops: CDR1 MGHRA, CDR2 YSYEKL. With 0 bases removed from V and 2 bases from J, the gap between germline ends came to 7 bases. The CDR3 bases are TGCGCCAGCAGCCAAGAACACTTTCAAGAGACCCAGTACTTC. Its protein is CASSQEHFQETQYF.

The CDR3 region has the DNA TGTGCCAGCAGCTCCGCAACAGGGTCCGGTGAGCAGTACTTC. Translating gives CASSSATGSGEQYF. This chain uses TRBV5-6 with TRBJ2-7, with D possibly being TRBD1 (6 bases). This CDR3 has 14 residues. CDR1 and CDR2 (germline): SGHDT, YYEEEE. With 3 bases removed from V and 7 bases from J, the gap between germline ends came to 17 bases.

The chain employs TRBV27 and TRBJ1-4; D not resolved. The CDR3 has 15 residues. Germline V CDR1 and CDR2: MNHEY, SMNVEV (reference sequence). V lost 4 bases and J 8 bases, leaving 17 bases between the germline ends. Here the CDR3 DNA reads TGTGCCAGCAGTTCCCGGGCCCGTAGGAAAGAAAAACTGTTTTTT. It yields the protein CASSSRARRKEKLFF.

This rearrangement joins TRBV6-2 or TRBV6-3 to TRBJ2-3; a possible D gene is TRBD1 (5 bases). Trimming removed 5 bases at V and 5 bases at J, with 11 bases between. The length of the CDR3 is 13 residues. Germline V lookup: CDR1 MNHEY, CDR2 SVGEGT. CDR3 in DNA: TGTGCCAGCAGTGGGGCAGGGAAAGATACGCAGTATTTT. It specifies CASSGAGKDTQYF.

The chain couples TRBV7-2 to TRBJ2-5, with D perhaps given as TRBD1 or TRBD2 (6 bases each). Germline V gene data show CDR1 as SGHTA and CDR2 as FQGNSA. The CDR3 is 15 residues long. The ends were cut back, 1 base at V and 5 bases at J, with 14 bases in the middle. The CDR3 protein is CASSLGPRGGETQYF. CDR3 bases: TGTGCCAGCAGCTTAGGGCCCAGAGGGGGGGAGACCCAGTACTTC.

The V gene is TRBV6-5, the J gene TRBJ2-7; D might be TRBD2 (5 bases). The CDR3 covers 13 residues. Trimming removed 2 bases from V and 6 bases from J, with 11 bases in between. CDR1 is MNHEY and CDR2 is SVGAGI in the germline V gene. The CDR3 region has the DNA TGTGCCAGCAGTTACGAGGGCGGCTGCGAGCAGTACTTC. Translation: CASSYEGGCEQYF.

This clonotype was observed a handful of times. The rearrangement links TRBV7-9 to TRBJ1-5; D is perhaps TRBD1 (6 bases). The CDR3 consists of 15 residues. Deletions cut 6 bases from V and 0 bases from J, with 12 bases between. Germline CDR1 SEHNR, CDR2 FQNEAQ (reference sequence). The CDR3 DNA sequence: TGTGCCAGCAGTTCGGACAGTTATAGCAATCAGCCCCAGCATTTT. This encodes CASSSDSYSNQPQHF.

The gene calls are TRBV2 and TRBJ2-1; 9 nucleotides match TRBD2. Trimming removed 8 bases from V and 4 bases from J; junction bases left unmatched: 15. The CDR3 consists of 17 residues. Germline lookup yields CDR1 SNHLY and CDR2 FYNNEI. Here the CDR3 DNA reads TGTGCCAGCGACCAAGGGGGCGGGGGGGTGGTATACAATGAGCAGTTCTTC. This sequence encodes CASDQGGGGVVYNEQFF.

The chain is built from TRBV25-1 and TRBJ2-4; possible D gene TRBD1, 6 bases. The better agreement between TRBJ2-7 and the DNA end casts doubt on the J call. The V gene's germline CDR1 is MGHDK and CDR2 SYGVNS. The CDR3 consists of 15 residues. CDR3 residues: CASSLTGTRSYEQYF. The DNA of the CDR3 is TGTGCCAGCAGCCTGACCGGGACAAGGTCCTACGAGCAGTACTTC.

The genes are TRBV7-2 and TRBJ1-1; D is uncertain. The CDR3 covers 13 residues. Germline V gene lookup returns CDR1 SGHTA and CDR2 FQGNSA. V shed 4 bases and J shed 5 bases, with 11 bases lying between them. The CDR3, as DNA: TGTGCCAGCAGCTCCGCCCTATGGACTGAAGCTTTCTTT. Protein sequence: CASSSALWTEAFF.

This clonotype has just a few counts. The chain combines TRBV11-2 with TRBJ2-3; D is uncertain. The CDR3 sequence is 13 residues long. Deletions cut 0 bases from V and 2 bases from J, with 3 bases between. Germline values: CDR1 SGHAT, CDR2 FQNNGV. The CDR3 region is CASSLESTDTQYF. CDR3 sequence (DNA): TGTGCCAGCAGCTTAGAATCCACAGATACGCAGTATTTT. The full variable domain, completed using reference TRBV11-2 and TRBJ2-3, is EAGVAQSPRYKIIEKRQSVAFWCNPISGHATLYWYQQILGQGPKLLIQFQNNGVVDDSQLPKDRFSAERLKGVDSTLKIQPAKLEDSAVYLCASSLESTDTQYFGPGTRLTVL.

The chain has TRBV4-3 and TRBJ2-1; 9 nucleotides align to TRBD2. V lost 3 bases to trimming and J lost 5 bases; unmatched junction nucleotides: 8. This CDR3 region has 16 residues. CDR1 LGHNA and CDR2 YSLEER come from the germline V gene. In DNA, the CDR3 is TGCGCCAGCAGCCAGCAGCTAGCGGGGAAGGACAATGAGCAGTTCTTC. As protein: CASSQQLAGKDNEQFF.

The genes are TRBV6-5 and TRBJ2-1; D could derive from TRBD1 or TRBD2 (5 bases each). V was clipped by 10 bases and J by 3 bases, with 22 bases between them. This CDR3 is built from 16 residues. CDR1 is MNHEY, CDR2 SVGAGI, per germline. The CDR3 region has the DNA TGTGCCATCAGCGAGCCGGGCCCGAGGGGCTACAATGAGCAGTTCTTC. This translates into CAISEPGPRGYNEQFF.

The V gene is TRBV20-1, the J gene TRBJ1-1, with D perhaps TRBD1 (6 bases). Germline-derived CDR1 and CDR2 are DFQATT and SNEGSKA (reference sequence). Deletions cut 1 base from V and 2 bases from J, with 20 bases between. The CDR3 extends over 17 amino acids. The CDR3 nucleotides are TGCAGTGCTAGAGCCCGGACAGTTCCGATCCCAAACACTGAAGCTTTCTTT. Protein sequence: CSARARTVPIPNTEAFF.

This chain connects TRBV11-1 to TRBJ2-6; tentative D call: TRBD1 (6 bases). CDR1 and CDR2 (germline): SGHAT, FQDESV (reference sequence). The germline V and J ends were trimmed by 6 bases and 2 bases, with 29 bases remaining between them. This CDR3 has 21 amino acids. The CDR3, as DNA: TGTGCCAGCAGTTCCTGGGGCTGGAGACAGGCCCATATCCCTGGGGCCAACGTCCTGACTTTC. This gives the protein CASSSWGWRQAHIPGANVLTF.

Here the CDR3 reads CASSLDRLKTQYF. The CDR3 bases are TGTGCCAGCAGCCTGGACAGGTTAAAGACCCAGTACTTC. This sequence joins TRBV7-2 and TRBJ2-5, with TRBD1 matching over 7 bases. Germline V gene data show CDR1 as SGHTA and CDR2 as FQGNSA. After removal of 5 bases from V and 6 bases from J, the junction contained 6 bases not matched to a gene. The CDR3 is 13 amino acids.

This clonotype was counted only a few times. The chain links TRBV29-1 to TRBJ2-4; no clear D. The end of the DNA fits TRBJ2-7 better, so the J call may be wrong. Germline V lookup: CDR1 SQVTM, CDR2 ANQGSEA. The CDR3 has 13 residues. CDR3 nucleotides: TGCAGCGTTGCGGAGACCCTCGGTCTCGAGCAGTACTTC. Residues: CSVAETLGLEQYF.

The table lists this clonotype with a few counts. This chain links TRBV11-2 with TRBJ1-2, with 10 bases lining up with TRBD1. The CDR3 contains 14 residues. Trimming at V came to 1 base and at J to 12 bases, leaving 8 bases not matched to a gene. CDR1 is SGHAT, CDR2 FQNNGV, per germline. The CDR3 protein is CASSLARDRGENTF. The CDR3, as DNA: TGTGCCAGCAGCTTAGCCCGGGACAGGGGAGAAAACACCTTC.

V gene TRBV20-1 combines with J gene TRBJ2-7; 11 bases agree with TRBD2. Germline values: CDR1 DFQATT, CDR2 SNEGSKA (reference sequence). This CDR3 is 12 amino acids long. Here the CDR3 reads CSLSGRAEEQYF. DNA of the CDR3: TGCAGCCTTAGCGGGAGGGCCGAAGAGCAGTACTTC.

The gene calls are TRBV4-2 and TRBJ2-7, with D possibly being TRBD2 (6 bases). This CDR3 spans 13 amino acids. V lost 3 bases to trimming and J lost 6 bases, with 12 bases between them. CDR1 and CDR2 (germline): LGHNA, YNFKEQ. CDR3 sequence (DNA): TGTGCCAGCAGCCACGGGGGACTCGGCGAGCAGTACTTC. Encoded protein: CASSHGGLGEQYF.

On this clonotype: A read error may produce the germline difference seen at one junction end. This chain connects TRBV20-1 to TRBJ2-1; either TRBD1 or TRBD2 may supply D (5 bases each). The germline V gene has CDR1 DFQATT and CDR2 SNEGSKA (reference sequence). The CDR3 is 14 residues long. As DNA, the CDR3 is TGCAATGCTATGGGGACGGTTCCCTACAATGAGCAGTTCTTC. Translation: CNAMGTVPYNEQFF.

This clonotype appeared a few times. V and J are TRBV4-1 and TRBJ2-3, with 9 bases identical to TRBD2. This CDR3 spans 18 amino acids. The V gene's germline CDR1 is MGHRA and CDR2 YSYEKL. V lost 1 base to trimming and J lost 2 bases; unmatched junction nucleotides: 10. As DNA, the CDR3 is TGCGCCAGCAGCCAAGTCAGGTCGGCGGGGGGGCACACAGATACGCAGTATTTT. Encoded protein: CASSQVRSAGGHTDTQYF.

This clonotype came up once. This chain links TRBV6-1 with TRBJ1-2; TRBD1 agrees at 7 bases. The germline CDR1 and CDR2 sequences are MNHNS and SASEGT. V lost 7 bases and J lost 4; bases outside the gene matches: 15. The CDR3 extends over 16 amino acids. CDR3 nucleotides: TGTGCCAGCAATTCCGATCATGAGGGACAGCTCTATGGCTACACCTTC. The encoded protein is CASNSDHEGQLYGYTF.

The chain links TRBV12-3 or TRBV12-4 to TRBJ2-7, with D hard to call. V lost 6 bases and J 2 bases, leaving 8 bases between the germline ends. This CDR3 region has 12 residues. CDR3 DNA: TGTGCCAGCAGCTTATTCCCCTACGAGCAGTACTTC. Translating it yields CASSLFPYEQYF.